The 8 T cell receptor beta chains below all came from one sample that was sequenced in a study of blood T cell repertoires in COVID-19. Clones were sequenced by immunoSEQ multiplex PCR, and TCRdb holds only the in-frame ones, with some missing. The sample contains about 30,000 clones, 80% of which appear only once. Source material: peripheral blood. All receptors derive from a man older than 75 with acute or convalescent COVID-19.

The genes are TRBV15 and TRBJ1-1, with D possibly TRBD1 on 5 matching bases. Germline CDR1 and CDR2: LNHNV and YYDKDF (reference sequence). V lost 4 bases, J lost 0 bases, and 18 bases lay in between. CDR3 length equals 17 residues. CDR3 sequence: CATSTRGWGLLNTEAFF. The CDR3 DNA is TGTGCCACCAGCACCCGAGGCTGGGGCCTCCTGAACACTGAAGCTTTCTTT. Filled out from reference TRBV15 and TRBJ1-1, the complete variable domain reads DAMVIQNPRYQVTQFGKPVTLSCSQTLNHNVMYWYQQKSSQAPKLLFHYYDKDFNNEADTPDNFQSRRPNTSFCFLDIRSPGLGDTAMYLCATSTRGWGLLNTEAFFGQGTRLTVV.

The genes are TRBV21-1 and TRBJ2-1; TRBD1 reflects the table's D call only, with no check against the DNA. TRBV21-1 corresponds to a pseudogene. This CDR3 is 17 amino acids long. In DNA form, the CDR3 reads TGTGCCAGCAGCCCCCCCCCGGGACAGGGGGCTTTTATTGAGCAGTTCTTC. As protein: CASSPPPGQGAFIEQFF.

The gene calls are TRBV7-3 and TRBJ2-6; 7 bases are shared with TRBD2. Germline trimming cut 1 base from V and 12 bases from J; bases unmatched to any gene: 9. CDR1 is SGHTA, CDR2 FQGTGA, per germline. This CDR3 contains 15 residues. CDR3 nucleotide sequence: TGTGCCAGCAGCTTAAGGCCCGGGAGGCCAGGCGTCCTGACTTTC. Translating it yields CASSLRPGRPGVLTF. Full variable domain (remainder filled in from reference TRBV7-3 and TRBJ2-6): GAGVSQTPSNKVTEKGKYVELRCDPISGHTALYWYRQSLGQGPEFLIYFQGTGAADDSGLPNDRFFAVRPEGSVSTLKIQRTERGDSAVYLCASSLRPGRPGVLTFGAGSRLTVL.

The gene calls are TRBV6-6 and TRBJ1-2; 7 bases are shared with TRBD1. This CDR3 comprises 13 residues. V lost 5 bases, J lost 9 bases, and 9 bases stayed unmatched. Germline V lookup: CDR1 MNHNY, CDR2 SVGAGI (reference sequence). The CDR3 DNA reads TGTGCCAGCAGTCTCGACAGGGAGGAGAGCTACACCTTC. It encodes CASSLDREESYTF.

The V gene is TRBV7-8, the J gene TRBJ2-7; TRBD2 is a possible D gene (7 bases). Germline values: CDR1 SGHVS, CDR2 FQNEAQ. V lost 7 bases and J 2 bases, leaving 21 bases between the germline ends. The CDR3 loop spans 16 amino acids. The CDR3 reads CASIQGGAPVAYEQYF. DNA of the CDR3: TGTGCCAGCATCCAAGGGGGGGCCCCTGTGGCCTACGAGCAGTACTTC. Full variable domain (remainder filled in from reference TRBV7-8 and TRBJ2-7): GAGVSQSPRYKVAKRGQDVALRCDPISGHVSLFWYQQALGQGPEFLTYFQNEAQLDKSGLPSDRFFAERPEGSVSTLKIQRTQQEDSAVYLCASIQGGAPVAYEQYFGPGTRLTVT.

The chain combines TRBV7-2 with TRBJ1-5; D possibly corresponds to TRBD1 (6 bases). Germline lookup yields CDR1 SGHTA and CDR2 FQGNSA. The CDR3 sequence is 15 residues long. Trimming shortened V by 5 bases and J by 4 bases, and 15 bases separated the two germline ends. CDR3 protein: CASSPGTRRNQPQHF. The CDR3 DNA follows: TGTGCCAGCAGCCCCGGGACAAGGAGAAATCAGCCCCAGCATTTT.

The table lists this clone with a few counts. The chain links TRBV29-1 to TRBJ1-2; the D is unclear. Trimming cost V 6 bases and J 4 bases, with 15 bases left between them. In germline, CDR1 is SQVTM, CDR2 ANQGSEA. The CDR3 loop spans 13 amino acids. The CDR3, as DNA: TGCAGCGTACGTAGAGGGTTGGTCTATGGCTACACCTTC. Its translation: CSVRRGLVYGYTF.

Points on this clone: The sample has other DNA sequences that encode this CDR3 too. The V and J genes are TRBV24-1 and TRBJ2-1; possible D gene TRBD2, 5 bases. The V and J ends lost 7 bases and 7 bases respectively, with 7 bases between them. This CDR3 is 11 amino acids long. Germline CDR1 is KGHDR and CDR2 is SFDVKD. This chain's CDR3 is CATSRGNEQFF. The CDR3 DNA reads TGTGCCACCAGCCGGGGAAATGAGCAGTTCTTC.